This TCR beta chain was captured by sequencing in a study of T-cell memory formation after mild COVID-19. Study overall: For the most part, TCR clusters were specific to one donor. Whole-study results and caveats: Contracting CD4+ clones lay largely in CM and EM, with CD8+ ones residing in EMRA. The pre-infection memory compartment contained some responding clones, suggesting cross-reactive memory joined.

One entry per CDR3 protein results from TCRdb running MiXCR on the 5' RACE reads. Here the sample spans over 400,000 distinct CDR3 sequences, more than 20% being singletons. This CDR3 region has 16 residues. CDR1 SGHTA and CDR2 FQGNSA come from the germline V gene. Trimming stripped 1 base from V and 6 bases from J, with 16 bases between. This clonotype was detected a few times. The target antigen is unknown. The chain recombines TRBV7-2 with TRBJ1-5; D possibly corresponds to TRBD1 (5 bases). Sequences were obtained from PBMCs or a T cell subset sorted from them (not recorded which). The TCR comes from an adult woman who had mild COVID-19 (a few samples of this study predate the infection). Cell type and time point are not known. This chain's CDR3 is CASSLEGSGGAQPQHF. DNA of the CDR3: TGTGCCAGCAGCTTAGAGGGCTCGGGTGGGGCTCAGCCCCAGCATTTT.